This record concerns one TCR beta chain sequence. In germline, CDR1 is SGHVS, CDR2 FQNEAQ. The CDR3 totals 13 residues. J was trimmed by 6 bases and V by 8 bases; bases with no gene match: 8. The data derive from a study of tumor-infiltrating lymphocytes in primary liver carcinoma. Study in general: The yield of productive TCRbeta reads per sample was roughly 3.65 to 8 million and was similar across tissue types.

Production of TCR beta cDNA used about 500 ng total RNA together with a constant-region primer. For TCR beta, libraries were produced by three nested multiplex PCR rounds using slightly modified ARM-PCR. Running around 9 cycles apiece, the first two PCR rounds relied on TRBV1-TRBV30 forward primers together with a C-beta reverse primer. TCRdb ran MiXCR on the multiplex PCR reads and lists one entry per CDR3 protein. The data hold about 29,000 distinct CDR3 sequences, with over 65% observed a single time. The study co-extracted DNA and RNA from approximately 20-30 mg of unsorted bulk tissue. This clonotype was sampled from a man in his forties or fifties with primary liver carcinoma and hepatitis B virus infection. The material sequenced was liver tumor tissue from sampling region 5. Subset noted: tumor region T5, tumor centre. The V and J genes are TRBV7-8 and TRBJ2-3; 7 nucleotides match TRBD2. The DNA for the CDR3 is TGTGCCAGCGGGGGGGTGGAAGAGGATACGCAGTATTTT. Translation gives CASGGVEEDTQYF.